Following are 15 T cell receptor beta chains from one sample sequenced in a study of Ad26.COV2.S vaccination and SARS-CoV-2 variants. Treatment of the sample: 15 to 20 received Ad26.COV2.S at low or high dose, single or two shots; several received placebo; per-sample allocation not given. Sample collection was performed on day 63 after the first vaccine or placebo injection. This table comes from immunoSEQ multiplex PCR, and its TCRdb copy is limited to in-frame clones, with some not included. The profile shows around 450,000 clones, approximately 92% of them singletons. Source: peripheral blood, taken in a trial of Ad26.COV2.S vaccine versus placebo. The source is a person between 18 and 59 years old who received the Ad26.COV2.S COVID-19 vaccine or a placebo.

The chain has TRBV4-3 and TRBJ2-5, with 12 bases aligning to TRBD2. V was clipped by 1 base and J by 5 bases; unmatched bases: 5. This CDR3 comprises 16 residues. CDR1 is LGHNA, CDR2 YSLEER, per germline. The CDR3 spells CASSQVGLAGTETQYF. For the CDR3, the DNA is TGCGCCAGCAGCCAAGTAGGACTAGCGGGGACTGAGACCCAGTACTTC.

The rearrangement joins TRBV5-5 to TRBJ1-3; D is perhaps TRBD1 (5 bases). CDR1 and CDR2 (germline): SGHKS, YYEKEE (reference sequence). The CDR3 runs to 16 residues. Trimming took 1 base from V and 0 from J, leaving 11 bases between them. The CDR3 reads CASSLFVQGSGNTIYF. CDR3 DNA sequence: TGTGCCAGCAGCTTGTTCGTCCAGGGCTCTGGAAACACCATATATTTT.

This chain uses TRBV19 with TRBJ1-5; TRBD1 might be the D (5 bases). The CDR3 spans 15 residues. In germline, CDR1 is LNHDA, CDR2 SQIVND (reference sequence). Trimming cost V 3 bases and J 9 bases, with 18 bases left between them. Here the CDR3 DNA reads TGTGCCAGTAGTATGGCCGGTGAGGGGTGGGGGCCCCAGCATTTT. It encodes CASSMAGEGWGPQHF.

This sequence joins TRBV7-9 and TRBJ2-7; possibly TRBD2 for D (5 bases). Germline V lookup: CDR1 SEHNR, CDR2 FQNEAQ (reference sequence). This CDR3 is 12 amino acids long. Trimming stripped 8 bases from V and 3 bases from J, with 11 bases between. This CDR3 reads CASERENYEQYV. DNA of the CDR3: TGTGCCAGCGAGAGGGAGAACTACGAGCAGTACGTC.

This chain connects TRBV4-2 to TRBJ2-3; 8 nucleotides agree with TRBD2. CDR3 length: 15 amino acids. V lost 0 bases and J lost 6; bases outside the gene matches: 5. Germline V CDR1 and CDR2: LGHNA, YNFKEQ. CDR3 DNA: TGTGCCAGCAGCCAAGAACCCAGCGGGGGTGATACGCAGTATTTT. Residues: CASSQEPSGGDTQYF.

Here the CDR3 DNA reads TGTGCCAGCAGCTCATTCCCAGGGAGTGGCTATGGCTACACCTTC. This sequence encodes CASSSFPGSGYGYTF. This chain uses TRBV11-3 with TRBJ1-2; a possible D gene is TRBD1 (5 bases). CDR3 size: 15 residues. V was pared by 4 bases and J by 4 bases, with 16 bases between. CDR1 is SGHNT, CDR2 YENEEA, per germline. Full variable domain (missing parts from reference TRBV11-3 and TRBJ1-2): EAGVVQSPRYKIIEKKQPVAFWCNPISGHNTLYWYLQNLGQGPELLIRYENEEAVDDSQLPKDRFSAERLKGVDSTLKIQPAELGDSAVYLCASSSFPGSGYGYTFGSGTRLTVV.

The chain carries TRBV21-1 and TRBJ2-7; the table's D call, TRBD2, has no DNA check behind it. TRBV21-1 is a pseudogene locus. This CDR3 contains 16 residues. CDR3 protein: CASSKDPGLADYEQYV. CDR3 nucleotide sequence: TGTGCCAGCAGCAAAGACCCGGGACTAGCGGACTACGAGCAGTACGTC.

The V call is TRBV25-1, the J call TRBJ2-2; 7 bases agree with TRBD1. Looked up from germline, CDR1 is MGHDK and CDR2 is SYGVNS. V lost 2 bases and J lost 2; bases outside the gene matches: 8. The CDR3 extends over 17 amino acids. In DNA, the CDR3 is TGTGCCAGCAGTGAAGGCCGGGACAGCCAAAACACCGGGGAGCTGTTTTTT. This translates into CASSEGRDSQNTGELFF. Combining the CDR3 with reference TRBV25-1 and TRBJ2-2 gives the whole variable domain EADIYQTPRYLVIGTGKKITLECSQTMGHDKMYWYQQDPGMELHLIHYSYGVNSTEKGDLSSESTVSRIRTEHFPLTLESARPSHTSQYLCASSEGRDSQNTGELFFGEGSRLTVL.

This chain connects TRBV5-1 to TRBJ2-5; D is uncertain. The germline V gene encodes CDR1 SGHRS and CDR2 YFSETQ. The ends were cut back, 2 bases at V and 5 bases at J, with 10 bases in the middle. The CDR3 length is 13 residues. In DNA, the CDR3 is TGCGCCAGCAGCTTCGGTACGGGCGAGACCCAGTACTTC. Translated, it gives CASSFGTGETQYF.

The V gene is TRBV10-3, the J gene TRBJ2-1; 12 nucleotides agree with TRBD2. Unmatched junction bases numbered 4, after V lost 6 bases and J lost 7 bases. This CDR3 region has 14 residues. The germline V gene has CDR1 ENHRY and CDR2 SYGVKD. In DNA, the CDR3 is TGTGCCATCAGCCCCGGGACTAGCGGGAATGAGCAGTTCTTC. It encodes CAISPGTSGNEQFF.

The chain uses TRBV6-6 and TRBJ2-2; D is perhaps TRBD2 (5 bases). The CDR3 length is 15 residues. The V end was cut by 6 bases, the J end by 4 bases, with 15 bases between. Germline assignment: CDR1 MNHNY and CDR2 SVGAGI (reference sequence). CDR3 bases: TGTGCCAGCAGCTATCTAGCTTTACTCACCGGGGAGCTGTTTTTT. Protein: CASSYLALLTGELFF.

The chain links TRBV7-2 to TRBJ2-3; a weak D match, TRBD1 (6 bases). CDR3 length equals 14 residues. Germline V gene sequence: CDR1 SGHTA, CDR2 FQGNSA. Deletions cut 7 bases from V and 6 bases from J, with 17 bases between. CDR3 bases: TGTGCCAGCAAAACCCTGTGGCAGGGGGATACGCAGTATTTT. It codes for CASKTLWQGDTQYF.

This sequence joins TRBV28 and TRBJ2-2; possibly TRBD2 for D (6 bases). Germline CDR1 MDHEN, CDR2 SYDVKM. The V end was cut by 5 bases, the J end by 5 bases, with 18 bases between. The CDR3 runs to 16 residues. The CDR3 nucleotides read TGTGCCAGCAGTCGACTAGTCGTCACCAGAACCGGGGAGCTGTTTTTT. Its protein is CASSRLVVTRTGELFF.

The chain links TRBV6-6 to TRBJ2-3; TRBD1 might be the D (5 bases). Trimming shortened V by 6 bases and J by 0 bases, and 16 bases separated the two germline ends. Germline V gene data show CDR1 as MNHNY and CDR2 as SVGAGI (reference sequence). The CDR3 length is 16 residues. CDR3 sequence reads: CASSRQTRTSTDTQYF. The CDR3 DNA reads TGTGCCAGCAGCCGACAGACTCGAACTAGCACAGATACGCAGTATTTT.

V gene TRBV9 combines with J gene TRBJ1-2; tentatively, D is TRBD1 (6 bases). This CDR3 is built from 13 residues. The V and J ends lost 0 bases and 7 bases respectively, with 10 bases between them. Germline assignment: CDR1 SGDLS and CDR2 YYNGEE. The CDR3 spells CASSVGRGGGYTF. CDR3 DNA: TGTGCCAGCAGCGTAGGCCGAGGGGGTGGCTACACCTTC.